The source of this T cell receptor (beta chain) is a study of Tregs in tolerant kidney transplant recipients. Some clones are missing from TCRdb's copy, which holds only in-frame ones; the method was immunoSEQ multiplex PCR. Among roughly 80,000 clones listed, roughly 98% were seen once. This CDR3 spans 15 amino acids. The V and J ends lost 5 bases and 5 bases, in that order; junction bases with no gene match: 11. In germline, CDR1 is SGHNT, CDR2 YENEEA. The sequence came from a human donor who received a combined kidney and bone marrow transplant. The source was CD4+ T cells from blood, collected before the transplant. The chain combines TRBV11-3 with TRBJ1-1, with 7 bases fitting TRBD1. The CDR3 DNA reads as TGTGCCAGCAGCCCGGCGACAGGGACAATAACTGAAGCTTTCTTT. Translating gives CASSPATGTITEAFF.